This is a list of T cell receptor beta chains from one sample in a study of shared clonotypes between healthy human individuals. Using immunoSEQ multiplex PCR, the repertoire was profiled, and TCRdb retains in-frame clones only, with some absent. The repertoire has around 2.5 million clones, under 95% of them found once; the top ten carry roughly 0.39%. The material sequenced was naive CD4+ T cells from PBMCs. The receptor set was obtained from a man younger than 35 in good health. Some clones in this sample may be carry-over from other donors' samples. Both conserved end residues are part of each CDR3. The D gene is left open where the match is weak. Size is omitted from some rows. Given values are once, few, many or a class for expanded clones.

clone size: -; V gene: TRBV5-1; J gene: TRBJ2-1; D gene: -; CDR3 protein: CASSLRASSSYNEQFF; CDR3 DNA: TGCGCCAGCAGCTTGCGGGCTTCTAGCTCCTACAATGAGCAGTTCTTC
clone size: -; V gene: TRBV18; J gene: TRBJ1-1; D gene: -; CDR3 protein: CASSQYGAGNTEAFF; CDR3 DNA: TGTGCCAGCTCGCAGTATGGGGCGGGGAACACTGAAGCTTTCTTT
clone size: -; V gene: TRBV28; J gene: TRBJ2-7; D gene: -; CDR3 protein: CASSLPSRMGPPYF; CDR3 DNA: TGTGCCAGCAGTTTACCTTCAAGAATGGGACCTCCGTACTTC
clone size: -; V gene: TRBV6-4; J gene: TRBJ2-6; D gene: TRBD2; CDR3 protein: CASSAGGGAMGANVLTF; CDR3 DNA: TGTGCCAGCAGCGCCGGGGGGGGTGCTATGGGGGCCAACGTCCTGACTTTC
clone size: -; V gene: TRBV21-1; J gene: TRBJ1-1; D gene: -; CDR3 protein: CASSKVKDRALPADTEAFF; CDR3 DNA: TGTGCCAGCAGCAAAGTCAAGGACAGGGCTCTTCCTGCGGACACTGAAGCTTTCTTT
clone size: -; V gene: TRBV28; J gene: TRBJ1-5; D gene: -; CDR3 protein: CASSLENQPQHF; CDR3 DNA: TGTGCCAGCAGTTTGGAAAATCAGCCCCAGCATTTT
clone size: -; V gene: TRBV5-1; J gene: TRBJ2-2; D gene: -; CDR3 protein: CASSLTVGTGELFF; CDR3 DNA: TGCGCCAGCAGCTTAACGGTGGGCACCGGGGAGCTGTTTTTT
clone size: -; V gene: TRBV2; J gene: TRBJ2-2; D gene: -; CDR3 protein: CASSGQSDGELFF; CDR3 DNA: TGTGCCAGCAGTGGGCAGTCAGACGGGGAGCTGTTTTTT
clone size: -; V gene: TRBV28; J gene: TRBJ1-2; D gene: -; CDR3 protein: CASSFRSYGYTF; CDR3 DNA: TGTGCCAGCAGTTTTAGATCATATGGCTACACCTTC
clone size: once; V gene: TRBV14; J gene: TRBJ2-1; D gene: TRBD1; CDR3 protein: CASSQPGGGAYNEQFF; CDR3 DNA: TGTGCCAGCAGCCAACCAGGGGGCGGGGCTTACAATGAGCAGTTCTTC
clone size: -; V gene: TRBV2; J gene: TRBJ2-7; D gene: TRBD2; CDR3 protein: CASSPGGLADASYEQYF; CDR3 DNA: TGTGCCAGCTCACCCGGCGGGCTAGCGGACGCCTCCTACGAGCAGTACTTC
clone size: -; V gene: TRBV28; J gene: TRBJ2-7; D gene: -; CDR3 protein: CASSPTPTYEQYF; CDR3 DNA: TGTGCCAGCAGCCCCACTCCTACGTACGAGCAGTACTTC
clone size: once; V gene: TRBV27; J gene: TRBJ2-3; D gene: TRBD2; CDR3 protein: CASSLSYGLAGAGDTQYF; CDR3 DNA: TGTGCCAGCAGTTTATCTTACGGACTAGCGGGAGCGGGGGATACGCAGTATTTT
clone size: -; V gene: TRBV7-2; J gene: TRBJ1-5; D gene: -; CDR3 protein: CASSPGVGYQPQHF; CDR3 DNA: TGTGCCAGCAGCCCTGGGGTCGGTTATCAGCCCCAGCATTTT
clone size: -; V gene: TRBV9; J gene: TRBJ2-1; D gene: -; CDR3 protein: CASKEALKSYNEQFF; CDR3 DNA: TGTGCCAGCAAAGAGGCGCTGAAGTCCTACAATGAGCAGTTCTTC
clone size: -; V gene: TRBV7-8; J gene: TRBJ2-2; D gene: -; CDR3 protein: CASSSWGLADTGELFF; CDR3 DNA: TGTGCCAGCAGCTCTTGGGGTTTGGCGGACACCGGGGAGCTGTTTTTT
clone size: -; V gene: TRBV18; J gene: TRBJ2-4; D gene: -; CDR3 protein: CASSPPGQLAKNIQYF; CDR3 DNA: TGTGCCAGCTCACCACCGGGGCAGCTAGCCAAAAACATTCAGTACTTC
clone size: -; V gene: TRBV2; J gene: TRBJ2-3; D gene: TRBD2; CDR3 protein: CASLGLADGGQYF; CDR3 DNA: TGTGCCAGCCTTGGACTAGCGGATGGGGGGCAGTATTTT
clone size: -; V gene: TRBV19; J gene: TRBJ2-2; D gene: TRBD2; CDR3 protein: CASSRGLAGAGELFF; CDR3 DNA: TGTGCCAGTAGTAGGGGACTAGCGGGAGCCGGGGAGCTGTTTTTT
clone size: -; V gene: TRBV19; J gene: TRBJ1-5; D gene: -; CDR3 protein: CASSPVVGQPQHF; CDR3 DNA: TGTGCCAGTAGTCCAGTTGTGGGTCAGCCCCAGCATTTT
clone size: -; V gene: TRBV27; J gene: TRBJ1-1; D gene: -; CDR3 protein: CASSPAGGRRAFF; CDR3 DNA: TGTGCCAGCTCGCCGGCCGGCGGGAGACGAGCTTTCTTT
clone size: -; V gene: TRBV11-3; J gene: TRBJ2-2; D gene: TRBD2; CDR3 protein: CASSLASGRDTGELFF; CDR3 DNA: TGTGCCAGCAGCTTAGCTAGCGGGAGGGACACCGGGGAGCTGTTTTTT
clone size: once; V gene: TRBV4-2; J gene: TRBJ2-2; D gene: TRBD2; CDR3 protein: CASSPSGLAGEGTGELFF; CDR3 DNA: TGTGCCAGCAGCCCTTCGGGACTAGCGGGAGAAGGCACCGGGGAGCTGTTTTTT
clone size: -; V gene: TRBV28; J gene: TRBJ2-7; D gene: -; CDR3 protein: CASSLYLTSYEQYF; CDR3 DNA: TGTGCCAGCAGTTTGTACCTAACCTCCTACGAGCAGTACTTC
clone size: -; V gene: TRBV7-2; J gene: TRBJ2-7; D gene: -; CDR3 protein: CASSQLYEQYF; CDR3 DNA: TGTGCCAGCAGCCAACTTTACGAGCAGTACTTC
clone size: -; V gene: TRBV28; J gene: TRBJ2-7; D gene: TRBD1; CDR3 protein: CASSGDRRFRGPYEQYF; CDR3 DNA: TGTGCCAGCAGTGGGGACAGACGGTTCAGAGGTCCTTACGAGCAGTACTTC
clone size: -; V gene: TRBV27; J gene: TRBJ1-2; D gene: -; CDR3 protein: CASSFGRGTYGYTF; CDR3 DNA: TGTGCCAGCAGTTTTGGCAGGGGAACCTATGGCTACACCTTC
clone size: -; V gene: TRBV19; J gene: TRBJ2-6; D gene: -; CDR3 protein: CASSITGSAGANVLTF; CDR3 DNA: TGTGCCAGTAGTATAACAGGGTCGGCCGGGGCCAACGTCCTGACTTTC
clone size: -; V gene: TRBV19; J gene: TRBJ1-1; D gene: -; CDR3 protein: CASSRGGRAEAFF; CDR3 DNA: TGTGCCAGTAGTCGCGGGGGAAGGGCTGAAGCTTTCTTT
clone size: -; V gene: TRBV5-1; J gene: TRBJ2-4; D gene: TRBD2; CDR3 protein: CASSPGLAGVNIQYF; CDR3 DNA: TGCGCCAGCAGCCCGGGACTAGCGGGAGTAAACATTCAGTACTTC
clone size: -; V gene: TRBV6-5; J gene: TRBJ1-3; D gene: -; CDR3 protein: CASSSLLAAGNTIYF; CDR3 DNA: TGTGCCAGCAGTTCTCTCCTGGCAGCTGGAAACACCATATATTTT
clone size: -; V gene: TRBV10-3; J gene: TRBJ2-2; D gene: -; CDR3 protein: CAIRTLTNTGELFF; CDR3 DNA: TGTGCCATCAGGACCCTAACGAACACCGGGGAGCTGTTTTTT